This T cell receptor (beta chain) was identified during a study of post-analysis software for immune sequencing data. As for this clonotype: Its target is not known.

J was trimmed by 4 bases and V by 5 bases; bases with no gene match: 12. In germline, CDR1 is MDHEN, CDR2 SYDVKM. The CDR3 sequence is 16 residues long. The library was made from cDNA and included unique molecular identifiers. cDNA molecules numbering around 500,000 came from roughly 1 to 10 million T cells. Via MiXCR, TCRdb re-called the PCR reads, giving one row per CDR3 protein. The profile shows about 760,000 distinct CDR3 sequences, 25% to 30% of them singletons. Regarding the study as a whole: Samples from one preparation batch, clustered by F measure, grouped strongly together. Included in a set of four or five TRBV segments more frequent in patients than controls were TRBV5-6, TRBV5-1 and TRBV20-1.

Sample: blood. The chain links TRBV28 to TRBJ2-5; 8 nucleotides align to TRBD2. This TCR derives from a girl between 5 and 17 years old with multiple sclerosis. This chain's CDR3 is CASSLLTPGTRETQYF. CDR3 DNA sequence: TGTGCCAGCAGTCTGCTCACACCCGGGACTAGAGAGACCCAGTACTTC.